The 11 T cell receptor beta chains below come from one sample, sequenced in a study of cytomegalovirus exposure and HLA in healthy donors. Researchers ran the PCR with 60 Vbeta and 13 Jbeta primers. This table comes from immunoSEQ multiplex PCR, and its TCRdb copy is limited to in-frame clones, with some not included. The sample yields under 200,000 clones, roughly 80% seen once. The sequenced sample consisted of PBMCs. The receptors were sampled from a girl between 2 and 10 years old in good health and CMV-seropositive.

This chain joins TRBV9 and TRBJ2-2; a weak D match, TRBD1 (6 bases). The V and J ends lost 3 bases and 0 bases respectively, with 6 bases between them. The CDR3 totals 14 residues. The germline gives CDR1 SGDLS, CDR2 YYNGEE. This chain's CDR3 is CASSGQANTGELFF. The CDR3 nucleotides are TGTGCCAGCAGCGGACAGGCGAACACCGGGGAGCTGTTTTTT.

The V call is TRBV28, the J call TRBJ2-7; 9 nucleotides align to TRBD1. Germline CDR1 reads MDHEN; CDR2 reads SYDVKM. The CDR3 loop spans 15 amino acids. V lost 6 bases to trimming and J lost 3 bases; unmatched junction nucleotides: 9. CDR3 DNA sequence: TGTGCCAGCAGACCGACAGGGGGATTCTACTACGAGCAGTACTTC. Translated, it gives CASRPTGGFYYEQYF.

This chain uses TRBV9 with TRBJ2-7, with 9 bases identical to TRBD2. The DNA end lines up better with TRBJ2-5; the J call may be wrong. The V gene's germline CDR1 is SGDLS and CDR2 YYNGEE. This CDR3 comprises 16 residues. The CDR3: CASSVAWREGLETQYF. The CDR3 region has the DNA TGTGCCAGCAGCGTAGCGTGGCGGGAGGGCCTTGAGACCCAGTACTTC.

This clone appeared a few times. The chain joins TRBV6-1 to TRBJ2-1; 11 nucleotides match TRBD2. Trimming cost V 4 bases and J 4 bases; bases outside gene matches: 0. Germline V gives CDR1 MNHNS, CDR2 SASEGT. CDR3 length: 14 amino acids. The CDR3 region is CASSGLAGYNEQFF. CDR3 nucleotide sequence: TGTGCCAGCAGTGGACTAGCGGGATACAATGAGCAGTTCTTC.

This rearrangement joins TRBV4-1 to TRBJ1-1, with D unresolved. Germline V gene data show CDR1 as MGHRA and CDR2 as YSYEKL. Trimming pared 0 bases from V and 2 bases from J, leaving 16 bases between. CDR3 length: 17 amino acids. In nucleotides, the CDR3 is TGCGCCAGCAGCCAAGAACCCCCGGAGGCTTTAAACACTGAAGCTTTCTTT. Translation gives CASSQEPPEALNTEAFF.

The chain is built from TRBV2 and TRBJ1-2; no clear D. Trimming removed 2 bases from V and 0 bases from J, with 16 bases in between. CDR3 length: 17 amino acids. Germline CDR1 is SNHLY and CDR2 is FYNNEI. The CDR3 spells CASSESRPGDPNYGYTF. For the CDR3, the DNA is TGTGCCAGCAGTGAAAGTCGGCCAGGCGATCCTAACTATGGCTACACCTTC.

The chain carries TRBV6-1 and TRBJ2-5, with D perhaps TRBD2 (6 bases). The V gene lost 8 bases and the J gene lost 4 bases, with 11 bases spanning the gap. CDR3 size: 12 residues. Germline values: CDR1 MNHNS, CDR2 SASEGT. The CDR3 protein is CASPPRGETQYF. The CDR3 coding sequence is TGTGCCAGCCCCCCGCGGGGAGAGACCCAGTACTTC.

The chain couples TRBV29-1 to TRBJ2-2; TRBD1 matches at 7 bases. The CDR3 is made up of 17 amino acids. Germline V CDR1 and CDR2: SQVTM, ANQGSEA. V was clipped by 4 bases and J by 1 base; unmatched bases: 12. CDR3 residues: CSVGDFMGQLNTGELFF. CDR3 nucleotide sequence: TGCAGCGTTGGGGATTTTATGGGACAGTTGAACACCGGGGAGCTGTTTTTT.

DNA of the CDR3: TGTGCCAGCTCCCTATCCGGGACAAGGGAAGAGACCCAGTACTTC. It codes for CASSLSGTREETQYF. The chain links TRBV19 to TRBJ2-5, with a tentative D call TRBD1 (6 bases). Trimming left V 9 bases short and J 3 bases short, with 20 bases between. This CDR3 has 15 amino acids. Germline CDR1 and CDR2: LNHDA and SQIVND (reference sequence).

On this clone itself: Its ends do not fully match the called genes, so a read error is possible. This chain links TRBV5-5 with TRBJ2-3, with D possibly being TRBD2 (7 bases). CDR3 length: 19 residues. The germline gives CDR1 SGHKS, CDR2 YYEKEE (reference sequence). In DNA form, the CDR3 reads TGTGCCAGCAGTTTGGTGGTGGGGGGGCTAGCTTGGATAACTGATACGCAGTATTTT. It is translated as CASSLVVGGLAWITDTQYF. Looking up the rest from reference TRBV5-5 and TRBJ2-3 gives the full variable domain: DAGVTQSPTHLIKTRGQQVTLRCSPISGHKSVSWYQQVLGQGPQFIFQYYEKEERGRGNFPDRFSARQFPNYSSELNVNALLLGDSALYLCASSLVVGGLAWITDTQYFGPGTRLTVL.

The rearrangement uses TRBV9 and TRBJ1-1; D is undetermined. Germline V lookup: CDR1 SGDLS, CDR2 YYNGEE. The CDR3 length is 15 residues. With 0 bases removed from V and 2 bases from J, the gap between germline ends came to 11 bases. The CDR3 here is CASSVVGRGNTEAFF. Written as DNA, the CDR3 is TGTGCCAGCAGCGTAGTAGGTCGGGGAAACACTGAAGCTTTCTTT.